This entry concerns a single T cell receptor beta chain. The data were taken from a study of Ad26.COV2.S vaccination and SARS-CoV-2 variants. Germline V gives CDR1 SGHTA, CDR2 FQGNSA. V lost 3 bases to trimming and J lost 0 bases, with 9 bases between them. The CDR3 has 15 residues. TCRdb keeps only in-frame clones here, not all; method: immunoSEQ multiplex PCR. Among around 300,000 clones listed, 80% to 90% were seen once. Treatment specified: 15 to 20 received Ad26.COV2.S at low or high dose, single or two shots; about 5 received placebo; per-sample allocation not given. Sampling happened 63 days after the first vaccine or placebo injection.

Sequenced here: peripheral blood, sampled in a trial of Ad26.COV2.S vaccine versus placebo. The chain joins TRBV7-2 to TRBJ1-5; D is unresolved. The clonotype comes from a person between 18 and 59 years old who received the Ad26.COV2.S COVID-19 vaccine or a placebo. The CDR3 DNA is TGTGCCAGCAGCTTGTCTTTGTATAGCAATCAGCCCCAGCATTTT. This encodes CASSLSLYSNQPQHF.